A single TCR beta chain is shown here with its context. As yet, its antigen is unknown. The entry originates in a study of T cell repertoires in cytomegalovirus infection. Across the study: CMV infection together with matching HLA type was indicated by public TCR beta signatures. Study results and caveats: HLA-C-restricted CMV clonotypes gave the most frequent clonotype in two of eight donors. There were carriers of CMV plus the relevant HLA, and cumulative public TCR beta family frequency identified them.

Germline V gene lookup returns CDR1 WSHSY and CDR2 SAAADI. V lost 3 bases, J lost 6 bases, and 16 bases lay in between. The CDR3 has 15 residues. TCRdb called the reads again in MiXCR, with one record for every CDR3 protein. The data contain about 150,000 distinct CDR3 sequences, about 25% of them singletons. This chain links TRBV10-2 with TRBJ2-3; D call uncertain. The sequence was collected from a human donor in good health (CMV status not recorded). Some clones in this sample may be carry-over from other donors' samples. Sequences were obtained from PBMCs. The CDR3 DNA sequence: TGCGCCAGCAGTGAAGGGCCCACTACTGGGGATACGCAGTATTTT. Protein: CASSEGPTTGDTQYF.